This T cell receptor beta chain comes out of a study of regulatory T cells in long-lasting Graves disease. Overall study findings and caveats: Those with persistent disease had in common more public clonotypes (more than 2,500) than new patients (approximately 970). Accuracy could have been hurt by small sample size.

Indicated time point: persistent/refractory GD, antithyroid drugs over 5 years with positive TRAb. PBMC-extracted RNA yielded the TCR library. This clonotype was seen repeatedly, ten times or more. What it binds is not known. Building the TCR beta libraries relied on iRepertoire HTBI primers, and CDR3 regions underwent Arm-PCR. TCRdb re-analysed the multiplex PCR reads in MiXCR, keeping a single row per CDR3 protein. Among about 400,000 distinct CDR3 sequences, less than 25% were seen once, and the ten largest hold less than 25%. Source: peripheral blood mononuclear cells (PBMCs), taken when the disease was refractory, from a patient treated with antithyroid drugs. This receptor was identified in a female donor with Graves disease.

CDR3 bases: TGTGCCAGCAGCCAAGCGGACGGGGGTTTCCTCCGAGAGACCCAGTACTTC. Protein: CASSQADGGFLRETQYF. The chain links TRBV12-3 or TRBV12-4 to TRBJ2-5; a possible D gene is TRBD2 (6 bases). There are 17 residues in the CDR3. V was pared by 6 bases and J by 4 bases, with 24 bases between.